The present TCR beta chain was sequenced within a study of OX40 agonist ivuxolimab in advanced cancers. Some background on the complete study: Ivuxolimab, which targeted the costimulatory receptor OX40 (CD134), was an agonistic, fully human IgG2 monoclonal antibody. Peripheral TCRbeta sequencing was intended to test whether TCR sequence diversity was altered and clonal T-cell expansion was caused by ivuxolimab. In the dose-escalation cohort, around four fifths of patients were male, and the mean age was roughly 60 years with a range of about 20 to 79. The paper describes the monotherapy dose-escalation part (N ≈ 52 patients) of the phase I trial of ivuxolimab. Of the approximately 50 dose-escalation patients, hepatocellular carcinoma was present in approximately 20, melanoma in some 15, renal cell carcinoma in 9 and head and neck cancer in 9. Patients were allowed to have had prior anti-PD-1, anti-PD-L1 or anti-CTLA-4 therapy, and approximately 40% of the dose-escalation patients had been treated with checkpoint inhibitors. Intravenous ivuxolimab was administered to patients every 2 weeks at six dose levels: 0.01, 0.1, 0.3, 1.5, 3 and 10 mg/kg. Partial responses occurred in three dose-escalation patients, of whom one had hepatocellular carcinoma and two had cutaneous melanoma.

Genomic DNA was isolated from the sorted cells so that the TCRbeta CDR3 region could be sequenced. The immunoSEQ Assay was used for sequencing of TCRbeta CDR3 regions. Held by TCRdb, this immuneACCESS table contains in-frame sequences only and omits some clones. Under half of the omission traces to an unresolved V gene where checked; the cause of the rest is unknown. Here the sample has 50,000 or so clones; roughly 92% occur a single time. In total, the top ten clones hold roughly an eighth of the sample. Regarding this clone: This receptor's antigen is unknown. No much larger clonotype is one base removed from it; base qualities were not supplied.

Overall results and qualifications from the work: At doses from 0.1 to 3.0 mg/kg, clonal expansion was seen in both CD4+ and CD8+ blood T cells between baseline and week 6. In partial responders in the 0.1-3.0 mg/kg groups, normalized peripheral clonal expansion was found to be among the lowest, especially among CD8+ T cells. After ivuxolimab, CD8+ T cells had more expanded clones than CD4+ T cells on average. Which antigens the clonally expanded peripheral T cells were specific for was not determined. Low levels of normalized T-cell clonal expansion were also seen in some patients who did not respond.

Patients with a history of autoimmune disease or receiving systemic immunosuppression were excluded from the trial. Peripheral blood for TCR sequencing was collected from all dose cohorts at baseline, on cycle 4 day 1, and on cycle 7 day 1. The samples were taken from a phase I, first-in-human, multicenter, open-label dose-escalation trial of ivuxolimab. The trial enrolled adults with locally advanced or metastatic head and neck squamous cell, hepatocellular, melanoma or renal cell carcinoma. Before TCR sequencing, CD4+ and CD8+ T cells were separately sorted from peripheral blood. From the cysteine up to the phenylalanine, the CDR3 has a length of 15 residues. Of all the DNA, just the CDR3 is kept, 45 bases in frame from base 1. Via the germline V gene, CDR1 is ENHRY and CDR2 SYGVKD. Cut back by 8 bases and 0 bases, the V and J ends lie 14 bases apart.

The sequences come from CD4+ or CD8+ T cells sorted from blood, collected in a trial of the OX40 agonist ivuxolimab. The chain employs TRBV10-3 and TRBJ1-5; possibly the D gene is TRBD1, per 5 matching bases. This clonotype was obtained from an adult with an advanced solid tumor such as melanoma, head and neck, liver or kidney cancer. The CDR3 here reads CAIGGGTASNQPQHF. The DNA reads TGTGCCATCGGGGGTGGAACAGCTAGCAATCAGCCCCAGCATTTT.